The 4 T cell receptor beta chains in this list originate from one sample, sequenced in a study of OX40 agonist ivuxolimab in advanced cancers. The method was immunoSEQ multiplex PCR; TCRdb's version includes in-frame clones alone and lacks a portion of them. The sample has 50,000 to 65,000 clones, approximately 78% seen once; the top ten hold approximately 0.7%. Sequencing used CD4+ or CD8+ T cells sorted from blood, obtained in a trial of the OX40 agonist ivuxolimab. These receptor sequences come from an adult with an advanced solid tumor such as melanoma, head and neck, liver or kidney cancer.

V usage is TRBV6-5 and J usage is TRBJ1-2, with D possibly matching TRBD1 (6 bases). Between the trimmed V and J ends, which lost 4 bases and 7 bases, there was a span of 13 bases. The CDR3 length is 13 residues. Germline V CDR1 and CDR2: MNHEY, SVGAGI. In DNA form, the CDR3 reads TGTGCCAGCAGTTTACAGGGCTCGAGTGGCTACACCTTC. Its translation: CASSLQGSSGYTF.

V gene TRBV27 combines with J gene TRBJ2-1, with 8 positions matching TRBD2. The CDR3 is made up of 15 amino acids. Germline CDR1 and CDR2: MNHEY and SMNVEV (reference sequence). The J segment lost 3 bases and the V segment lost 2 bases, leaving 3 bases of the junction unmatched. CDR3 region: CASSLRRGDYNEQFF. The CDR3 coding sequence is TGTGCCAGCAGTTTACGGCGGGGGGACTACAATGAGCAGTTCTTC.

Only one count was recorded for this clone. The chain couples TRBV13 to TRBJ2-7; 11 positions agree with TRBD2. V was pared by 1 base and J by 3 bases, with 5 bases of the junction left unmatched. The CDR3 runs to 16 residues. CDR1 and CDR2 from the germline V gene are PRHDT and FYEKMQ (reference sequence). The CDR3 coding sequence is TGTGCCAGCAGCTTAGACTCGGGACTAGCGGTCTACGAGCAGTACTTC. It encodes CASSLDSGLAVYEQYF. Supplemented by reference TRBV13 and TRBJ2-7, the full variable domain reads AAGVIQSPRHLIKEKRETATLKCYPIPRHDTVYWYQQGPGQDPQFLISFYEKMQSDKGSIPDRFSAQQFSDYHSELNMSSLELGDSALYFCASSLDSGLAVYEQYFGPGTRLTVT.

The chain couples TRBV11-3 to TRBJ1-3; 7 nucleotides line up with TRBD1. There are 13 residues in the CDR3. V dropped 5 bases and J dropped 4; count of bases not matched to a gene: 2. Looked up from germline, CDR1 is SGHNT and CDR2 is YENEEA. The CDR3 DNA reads TGTGCCAGCAGCGGGACAGCCGGAAACACCATATATTTT. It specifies CASSGTAGNTIYF.